This entry concerns a single T cell receptor beta chain. Assay: immunoSEQ multiplex PCR; the TCRdb copy retains only in-frame clones and omits some. The sample holds 20,000 to 30,000 clones, around 85% seen once. Trimming pared 3 bases from V and 7 bases from J, leaving 15 bases between. The CDR3 consists of 14 residues. Germline V CDR1 and CDR2: SNHLY, FYNNEI. The data belong to a study of OX40 agonist ivuxolimab in advanced cancers. This material consisted of CD4+ or CD8+ T cells sorted from blood, taken in a trial of the OX40 agonist ivuxolimab. The TCR was taken from an adult with an advanced solid tumor such as melanoma, head and neck, liver or kidney cancer. The chain couples TRBV2 to TRBJ1-1; a weak D match, TRBD1 (5 bases). CDR3 protein: CASSDPGAAYEAFF. The DNA for the CDR3 is TGTGCCAGCAGTGATCCCGGGGCAGCTTATGAAGCTTTCTTT.